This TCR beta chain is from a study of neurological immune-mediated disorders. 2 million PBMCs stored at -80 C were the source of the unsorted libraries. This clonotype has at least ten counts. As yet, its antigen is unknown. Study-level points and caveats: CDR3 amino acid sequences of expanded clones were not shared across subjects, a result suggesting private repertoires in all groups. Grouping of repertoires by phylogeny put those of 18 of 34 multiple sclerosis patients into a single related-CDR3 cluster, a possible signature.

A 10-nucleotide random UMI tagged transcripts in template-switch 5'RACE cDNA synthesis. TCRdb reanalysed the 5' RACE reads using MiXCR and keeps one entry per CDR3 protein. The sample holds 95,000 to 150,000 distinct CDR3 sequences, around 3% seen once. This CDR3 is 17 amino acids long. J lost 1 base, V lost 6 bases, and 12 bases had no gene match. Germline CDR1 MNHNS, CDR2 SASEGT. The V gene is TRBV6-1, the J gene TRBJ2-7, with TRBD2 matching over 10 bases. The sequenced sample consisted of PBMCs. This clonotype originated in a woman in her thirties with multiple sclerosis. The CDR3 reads CASRVGLAVLMSYEQYF. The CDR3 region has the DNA TGTGCCAGCAGGGTTGGACTAGCGGTTCTCATGTCCTACGAGCAGTACTTC.